This T cell receptor beta chain was captured by sequencing in a study of T cell responses to AZD1222 COVID-19 vaccine. Whole-study results and caveats: Spike as a whole was targeted by vaccine-associated CD4 TCRs, dominant at 160-218 and 743-854.

The table came from immunoSEQ multiplex PCR; TCRdb's copy has only in-frame clones and leaves some out. The sample contains over 100,000 clones, 89% of which appear only once. V lost 3 bases, J lost 5 bases, and 8 bases lay in between. This CDR3 is built from 12 residues. Germline CDR1 and CDR2: SGDLS and YYNGEE. Comments on this clone: The target antigen is unknown.

The rearrangement joins TRBV9 to TRBJ1-2; D possibly corresponds to TRBD1 (5 bases). The receptor's source is an adult in good health. Here the sequenced sample was peripheral blood, taken on day 0 of AZD1222 vaccination. The CDR3 region is CASSASGYGYTF. Here the CDR3 DNA reads TGTGCCAGCAGCGCGTCAGGGTATGGCTACACCTTC. Together with reference TRBV9 and TRBJ1-2, the CDR3 gives the full variable domain: DSGVTQTPKHLITATGQRVTLRCSPRSGDLSVYWYQQSLDQGLQFLIQYYNGEERAKGNILERFSAQQFPDLHSELNLSSLELGDSALYFCASSASGYGYTFGSGTRLTVV.